Each of the 16 T cell receptor beta chains below was sequenced from the same sample in a study of T cells after posttransplantation cyclophosphamide (dated by TCRdb to 2016 to 2018). Library preparation was by the immunoSEQ multiplex PCR assay. TCRdb holds this immuneACCESS table with in-frame rearrangements only. Some clones are missing; in checked studies, unresolved V genes explain under half, and the rest has no known cause. The sample table lists more than 60,000 clones, roughly 93% of them with a count of one. The ten largest clonotypes hold roughly 2.9% of the sample. The material sequenced was PBMCs. The receptors shown here come from a woman aged 25 to 39 in good health and a related stem cell transplant donor.

The rearrangement links TRBV6-1 to TRBJ1-1; 11 bases are shared with TRBD1. Germline V gene sequence: CDR1 MNHNS, CDR2 SASEGT. V dropped 4 bases and J dropped 6; count of bases not matched to a gene: 4. CDR3 length equals 14 residues. The CDR3: CASSGTGGIAEAFF. The CDR3 DNA reads TGTGCCAGCAGTGGGACAGGGGGCATCGCTGAAGCTTTCTTT.

This sequence joins TRBV28 and TRBJ2-2, with TRBD1 identical over 9 bases. Trimming took 6 bases from V and 8 from J; bases not matched to a gene: 10. The germline CDR1 and CDR2 sequences are MDHEN and SYDVKM. The CDR3 contains 15 residues. CDR3 loop: CASRSDRGIRGELFF. DNA for the CDR3: TGTGCCAGCAGGTCGGACAGGGGAATAAGGGGGGAGCTGTTTTTT.

Regarding this clone: Other nucleotide sequences from this sample produce the same CDR3. The V gene is TRBV11-2, the J gene TRBJ1-2; D perhaps matches TRBD1 (5 bases). CDR3 length: 13 amino acids. Germline CDR1 reads SGHAT; CDR2 reads FQNNGV. V dropped 5 bases and J dropped 4 bases, with 11 bases sitting between them. Here the CDR3 DNA reads TGTGCCAGCAGCCCAGCGGGGGGCTATGGCTACACCTTC. Its translation is CASSPAGGYGYTF. The full variable domain, in which reference TRBV11-2 and TRBJ1-2 provide the parts outside the CDR3, is EAGVAQSPRYKIIEKRQSVAFWCNPISGHATLYWYQQILGQGPKLLIQFQNNGVVDDSQLPKDRFSAERLKGVDSTLKIQPAKLEDSAVYLCASSPAGGYGYTFGSGTRLTVV.

V usage is TRBV4-2 and J usage is TRBJ2-2; 12 positions agree with TRBD1. CDR3 length: 16 amino acids. Unmatched junction bases numbered 3, after V lost 3 bases and J lost 4 bases. Germline values: CDR1 LGHNA, CDR2 YNFKEQ. The CDR3 sequence is CASSQGQGAGTGELFF. CDR3 coding DNA: TGTGCCAGCAGCCAGGGACAGGGGGCAGGCACCGGGGAGCTGTTTTTT.

This chain links TRBV7-7 with TRBJ2-2; no firm D call. The CDR3 has 16 amino acids. Germline CDR1 is SSHAT and CDR2 is FNYEAQ (reference sequence). V was clipped by 5 bases and J by 1 base, with 14 bases between them. The chain's CDR3 is CASSPRVSKNTGELFF. The CDR3 nucleotides read TGTGCCAGCAGCCCTAGAGTTAGTAAGAACACCGGGGAGCTGTTTTTT.

The CDR3 DNA reads as TGTGCCAGCAGCTTAGCGTGGACTGACAATGAGCAGTTCTTC. Amino acids: CASSLAWTDNEQFF. The V call is TRBV7-8, the J call TRBJ2-1; weak D call: TRBD2 (5 bases). Looked up from germline, CDR1 is SGHVS and CDR2 is FQNEAQ. Between the trimmed V and J ends, which lost 0 bases and 5 bases, there was a span of 8 bases. The CDR3 totals 14 residues. Supplemented by reference TRBV7-8 and TRBJ2-1, the full variable domain reads GAGVSQSPRYKVAKRGQDVALRCDPISGHVSLFWYQQALGQGPEFLTYFQNEAQLDKSGLPSDRFFAERPEGSVSTLKIQRTQQEDSAVYLCASSLAWTDNEQFFGPGTRLTVL.

The V call is TRBV12-5, the J call TRBJ2-1; D call uncertain. Looked up from germline, CDR1 is LGHNT and CDR2 is FRNRAP. Trimming took 2 bases from V and 13 from J, leaving 6 bases between them. This CDR3 is 10 amino acids long. The CDR3 is CASGLPRQFF. CDR3 bases: TGTGCTAGTGGTTTGCCCCGCCAGTTCTTC.

The chain links TRBV30 to TRBJ2-1; 13 bases align to TRBD2. With V trimmed by 2 bases and J by 8 bases, 3 bases remained unmatched. Germline assignment: CDR1 GTSNPN and CDR2 SVGIG (reference sequence). The CDR3 runs to 14 residues. The CDR3, as DNA: TGTGCCTGGAGTAAACTAGCGGGGGGGTATGAGCAGTTCTTC. Encoded protein: CAWSKLAGGYEQFF.

V is TRBV2 and J is TRBJ1-5, with 8 bases identical to TRBD1. The germline V gene has CDR1 SNHLY and CDR2 FYNNEI. CDR3 length equals 13 residues. The junction had 1 base not matched to a gene; V was cut back by 4 bases and J by 5 bases. The CDR3 region is CASSGTGYQPQHF. The CDR3 nucleotides are TGTGCCAGCAGTGGGACAGGGTATCAGCCCCAGCATTTT. Full variable domain (missing parts from reference TRBV2 and TRBJ1-5): EPEVTQTPSHQVTQMGQEVILRCVPISNHLYFYWYRQILGQKVEFLVSFYNNEISEKSEIFDDQFSVERPDGSNFTLKIRSTKLEDSAMYFCASSGTGYQPQHFGDGTRLSIL.

The CDR3 loop is CASSLGGARTDTQYF. The CDR3 bases are TGTGCCAGCAGTTTGGGGGGGGCTCGAACAGATACGCAGTATTTT. The chain uses TRBV11-2 and TRBJ2-3; possibly TRBD2 for D (7 bases). The germline gives CDR1 SGHAT, CDR2 FQNNGV. The CDR3 sequence is 15 residues long. V lost 6 bases and J lost 3, with 16 bases in between.

The rearrangement joins TRBV25-1 to TRBJ1-2, with 7 bases lining up with TRBD1. The junction had 0 bases not matched to a gene; V was cut back by 7 bases and J by 4 bases. This CDR3 is built from 11 residues. The germline CDR1 and CDR2 sequences are MGHDK and SYGVNS. CDR3 residues: CASTGGYGYTF. CDR3 nucleotides: TGTGCCAGCACAGGGGGCTATGGCTACACCTTC.

The chain uses TRBV18 and TRBJ1-4; 7 positions agree with TRBD1. V shed 2 bases, J shed 6 bases, and the junction held 6 bases outside the gene matches. Germline V lookup: CDR1 KGHSH, CDR2 LQKENI. The CDR3 runs 15 residues. Written as DNA, the CDR3 is TGTGCCAGCTCACCAGGAGGGGGCAGCTATGAAAAACTGTTTTTT. This encodes CASSPGGGSYEKLFF. The full variable domain, with the rest looked up from reference TRBV18 and TRBJ1-4, is NAGVMQNPRHLVRRRGQEARLRCSPMKGHSHVYWYRQLPEEGLKFMVYLQKENIIDESGMPKERFSAEFPKEGPSILRIQQVVRGDSAAYFCASSPGGGSYEKLFFGSGTQLSVL.

The chain recombines TRBV5-1 with TRBJ2-5, with 7 bases lining up with TRBD1. The J segment lost 1 base and the V segment lost 4 bases, leaving 7 bases of the junction unmatched. Germline V gene sequence: CDR1 SGHRS, CDR2 YFSETQ. CDR3 length: 15 residues. The DNA for the CDR3 is TGCGCCAGCAGCCAATCTGGGACAGTCCAAGAGACCCAGTACTTC. Translation: CASSQSGTVQETQYF.

Points on this clone: One end of the junction fails to match germline, which may point to a read error. The identical CDR3 is also encoded by other nucleotide sequences in the sample. The chain links TRBV30 to TRBJ1-2, with D unclear. Germline CDR1 is GTSNPN and CDR2 is SVGIG (reference sequence). The length of the CDR3 is 11 residues. This CDR3 is CAWIFNYGYTF. The CDR3, as DNA: TGCGCCTGGATTTTTAACTATGGCTACACCTTC.

V and J are TRBV5-8 and TRBJ2-5; D might be TRBD2 (7 bases). The CDR3 extends over 15 amino acids. The V and J ends lost 1 base and 5 bases respectively, with 15 bases between them. Germline values: CDR1 SGHTS, CDR2 YDEGEE. The CDR3 bases are TGTGCCAGCAGCTTGTCCCTGGGGGGGCAGGAGACCCAGTACTTC. As protein: CASSLSLGGQETQYF. The full variable domain, in which reference TRBV5-8 and TRBJ2-5 provide the parts outside the CDR3, is EAGVTQSPTHLIKTRGQQATLRCSPISGHTSVYWYQQALGLGLQFLLWYDEGEERNRGNFPPRFSGRQFPNYSSELNVNALELEDSALYLCASSLSLGGQETQYFGPGTRLLVL.

The V and J genes are TRBV7-2 and TRBJ2-5, with a possible D match to TRBD2 (7 bases). CDR1 and CDR2 (germline): SGHTA, FQGNSA. V was shortened by 1 base and J by 4 bases, with 13 bases between the two germline ends. The CDR3 extends over 15 amino acids. The DNA of the CDR3 is TGTGCCAGCAGCTTAGTGGGGGGGCCGTCAGAGACCCAGTACTTC. Encoded protein: CASSLVGGPSETQYF. Full variable domain (remainder filled in from reference TRBV7-2 and TRBJ2-5): GAGVSQSPSNKVTEKGKDVELRCDPISGHTALYWYRQSLGQGLEFLIYFQGNSAPDKSGLPSDRFSAERTGGSVSTLTIQRTQQEDSAVYLCASSLVGGPSETQYFGPGTRLLVL.